In its sample, the clone carrying this T cell receptor beta chain was seen a few times. As yet, its antigen is unknown. Isolation of CD4+ naive, central memory, regulatory and stem cell-like memory cells was achieved by sorting via CD45RO/CCR7/CD25/CD127/CD95/CD27. The entirety of the isolated RNA underwent reverse transcription, so expressed TCRB transcripts were sequenced. Profiling relied on immunoSEQ multiplex PCR, and the TCRdb table lists in-frame clones only, not all of them. The profile shows under 250,000 clones, roughly 30% of them singletons. The CDR3 is 15 residues long. V lost 2 bases, J lost 5 bases, and 19 bases lay in between. The germline gives CDR1 GTSNPN, CDR2 SVGIG (reference sequence). This entry comes from a study of beta chain features in type 1 diabetes. Study-wide points: The naive, central memory and Treg TCRB repertoires of patients appeared to be more similar to one another than those of healthy donors. Significant though moderate, a shortening of TCRB CDR3s appeared in all four CD4+ subsets of Type 1 diabetes patients. Fewer insertions but more deletions were seen at VDJ junctions in type 1 diabetes patients.

The sequenced sample was central memory CD4+ T cells from blood. The TCR originated in a man aged 30-40 years in good health. The gene calls are TRBV30 and TRBJ2-7; D is uncertain. In DNA form, the CDR3 reads TGTGCCTGGAGTCTCCTAGGGATATTAGTCCACGAGCAGTACTTC. Amino acids: CAWSLLGILVHEQYF.